Reported below is one T cell receptor beta chain. The record originates from a study of blood T cell repertoires in COVID-19. Study in general: Specimens from acute and convalescent COVID-19 originated in the United States, Italy and Spain.

In the original workflow: Researchers report that nucleated cell counts were estimated from reference gene primer amplification. TCRdb's copy holds only in-frame clones and misses some; the assay was immunoSEQ multiplex PCR. That table gives V, J and clone size, and the DNA gave D and trimming. The table includes tens of thousands of clones, around 88% detected once. Seattle enrolled patients during active infection and tracked them longitudinally. This CDR3 contains 12 residues. Germline V gene data show CDR1 as WSHSY and CDR2 as SAAADI. V gave up 8 bases and J gave up 4 bases, with 11 bases separating them.

The V and J genes are TRBV10-2 and TRBJ1-2; possibly TRBD1 for D (6 bases). The sequencing sample was made of peripheral blood. This clonotype was sampled from a man aged 35 to 55 with COVID-19, enrolled during active disease. Written as DNA, the CDR3 is TGCGCCAGCCGACAGGAGATCTATGGCTACACCTTC. This codes for CASRQEIYGYTF.